One and the same sample provided the 28 T cell receptor beta chains below, sequenced in a study of control samples from healthy donors and cancer patients. The data were produced by immunoSEQ multiplex PCR, yet TCRdb's version contains in-frame clones alone and is incomplete. The sample data list around 190,000 clones. The sample taken for sequencing was blood. Receptors were obtained from a woman in her twenties or thirties in good health.

This sequence joins TRBV9 and TRBJ1-2; no definite D call. V was shortened by 0 bases and J by 0 bases, with 9 bases between the two germline ends. Germline V lookup: CDR1 SGDLS, CDR2 YYNGEE. The CDR3 runs 15 residues. CDR3 amino acids: CASSVAVTPNYGYTF. CDR3 bases: TGTGCCAGCAGCGTAGCTGTCACCCCTAACTATGGCTACACCTTC.

The V gene is TRBV28, the J gene TRBJ1-1, with unresolved D. V dropped 6 bases and J dropped 5 bases, with 13 bases sitting between them. Germline lookup yields CDR1 MDHEN and CDR2 SYDVKM. This CDR3 contains 13 residues. Here the CDR3 reads CASSSGAGTEAFF. The DNA for the CDR3 is TGTGCCAGCAGCTCAGGCGCGGGGACTGAAGCTTTCTTT.

The V call is TRBV5-5, the J call TRBJ2-7, with D maybe TRBD1 (6 bases). CDR1 is SGHKS, CDR2 YYEKEE, per germline (reference sequence). The CDR3 totals 13 residues. V lost 1 base, J lost 7 bases, and 12 bases lay in between. The CDR3 coding sequence is TGTGCCAGCAGCTTGACGGGACACATGGAGCAGTACTTC. Its protein product is CASSLTGHMEQYF.

The V call is TRBV27, the J call TRBJ1-1; no clear D. V was clipped by 3 bases and J by 0 bases, with 5 bases between them. The CDR3 has 13 amino acids. Germline values: CDR1 MNHEY, CDR2 SMNVEV (reference sequence). CDR3 sequence reads: CASSFRMNTEAFF. The CDR3 DNA is TGTGCCAGCAGTTTTCGGATGAACACTGAAGCTTTCTTT.

This chain connects TRBV6-5 to TRBJ1-3; D is uncertain. CDR1 is MNHEY and CDR2 is SVGAGI in the germline V gene. The CDR3 extends over 15 amino acids. Between the trimmed V and J ends, which lost 0 bases and 0 bases, there was a span of 6 bases. CDR3 nucleotides: TGTGCCAGCAGTTACTCGAGTTACTCTGGAAACACCATATATTTT. Protein sequence: CASSYSSYSGNTIYF.

The chain joins TRBV11-2 to TRBJ2-1; a weak D match, TRBD1 (6 bases). The germline CDR1 and CDR2 sequences are SGHAT and FQNNGV. The germline V and J ends were trimmed by 0 bases and 9 bases, with 9 bases remaining between them. The CDR3 length is 13 residues. The CDR3 region has the DNA TGTGCCAGCAGCTTAGAGGGGGCGGGTGAGCAGTTCTTC. The encoded protein is CASSLEGAGEQFF.

The chain uses TRBV6-5 and TRBJ2-1; possibly TRBD1 for D (5 bases). This CDR3 has 15 amino acids. Germline V gene data show CDR1 as MNHEY and CDR2 as SVGAGI. Trimming removed 10 bases at V and 6 bases at J, with 22 bases between. CDR3 region: CATRSPGFPSNEQFF. The CDR3 nucleotides read TGTGCCACCAGGTCCCCAGGGTTCCCTTCCAATGAGCAGTTCTTC.

For the CDR3, the DNA is TGTGCCAGCAGTTTCCGACGGGACCTATATGGCTACACCTTC. This gives the protein CASSFRRDLYGYTF. V gene TRBV27 combines with J gene TRBJ1-2, with D tentatively TRBD1 (5 bases). CDR3 length equals 14 residues. Germline V CDR1 and CDR2: MNHEY, SMNVEV (reference sequence). V shed 3 bases and J shed 5 bases, with 13 bases lying between them.

V is TRBV7-6 and J is TRBJ1-1; D is uncertain. This CDR3 comprises 18 residues. V shed 5 bases and J shed 1 base, with 23 bases lying between them. CDR1 SGHVS and CDR2 FNYEAQ come from the germline V gene. The CDR3 protein is CASSVSGSWEVENTEAFF. The CDR3, as DNA: TGTGCCAGCAGCGTCTCCGGGTCCTGGGAGGTAGAGAACACTGAAGCTTTCTTT.

V usage is TRBV15 and J usage is TRBJ2-1, with TRBD2 identical over 10 bases. Trimming cost V 1 base and J 2 bases; bases outside gene matches: 2. CDR3 length equals 16 residues. The V gene's germline CDR1 is LNHNV and CDR2 YYDKDF (reference sequence). CDR3 coding DNA: TGTGCCACCAGCAGAGTAGCGGGGGGCCCCTACAATGAGCAGTTCTTC. It codes for CATSRVAGGPYNEQFF.

The rearrangement uses TRBV7-9 and TRBJ1-2, with TRBD1 identical over 7 bases. V lost 3 bases to trimming and J lost 11 bases; unmatched junction nucleotides: 12. The CDR3 is 14 residues long. Germline V gives CDR1 SEHNR, CDR2 FQNEAQ (reference sequence). The CDR3 region has the DNA TGTGCCAGCAGCTTCGGGACAGTAGGTAGCCGTTACACCTTC. Amino acid sequence: CASSFGTVGSRYTF.

The gene calls are TRBV3-1 (or the pseudogene TRBV3-2) and TRBJ2-4; D might be TRBD2 (7 bases). The V gene's germline CDR1 is LGHDT and CDR2 YNNKEL (reference sequence). The CDR3 extends over 15 amino acids. The V end lost 5 bases, the J end lost 6 bases, and 17 bases lay between the germline ends. CDR3 sequence: CASSLVAGALNIQYF. CDR3 sequence (DNA): TGTGCCAGCAGCTTGGTGGCGGGGGCCCTAAACATTCAGTACTTC.

V usage is TRBV11-2 and J usage is TRBJ1-1; no definite D call. With 0 bases removed from V and 1 base from J, the gap between germline ends came to 18 bases. The CDR3 length is 18 residues. Germline CDR1 and CDR2: SGHAT and FQNNGV. DNA of the CDR3: TGTGCCAGCAGCTTAGAATTTTCAACTGCAGGAAAGAACACTGAAGCTTTCTTT. This encodes CASSLEFSTAGKNTEAFF. Drawing the rest from reference TRBV11-2 and TRBJ1-1, the complete variable domain is EAGVAQSPRYKIIEKRQSVAFWCNPISGHATLYWYQQILGQGPKLLIQFQNNGVVDDSQLPKDRFSAERLKGVDSTLKIQPAKLEDSAVYLCASSLEFSTAGKNTEAFFGQGTRLTVV.

This chain joins TRBV28 and TRBJ2-7, with a tentative D call TRBD1 (5 bases). CDR1 MDHEN and CDR2 SYDVKM come from the germline V gene. The V and J ends lost 2 bases and 2 bases respectively, with 13 bases between them. The CDR3 extends over 15 amino acids. This CDR3 is CASSLVSQGAYEQYF. The CDR3 nucleotides read TGTGCCAGCAGTTTAGTAAGTCAGGGCGCCTACGAGCAGTACTTC.

The CDR3 DNA follows: TGTGCCAGCAGCTTAGGCTCGGGAAGACCGTACTTC. The encoded protein is CASSLGSGRPYF. This chain joins TRBV7-8 and TRBJ2-7, with D possibly matching TRBD2 (5 bases). There are 12 residues in the CDR3. Germline assignment: CDR1 SGHVS and CDR2 FQNEAQ. V lost 1 base and J 12 bases, leaving 13 bases between the germline ends.

The chain employs TRBV6-5 and TRBJ2-4; 8 bases line up with TRBD1. With V trimmed by 6 bases and J by 3 bases, 4 bases remained unmatched. CDR1 and CDR2 (germline): MNHEY, SVGAGI. The CDR3 extends over 14 amino acids. This CDR3 reads CASRRDRNKNIQYF. The CDR3 nucleotides read TGTGCCAGCAGAAGGGACAGGAACAAAAACATTCAGTACTTC.

The chain uses TRBV6-5 and TRBJ1-1; 8 bases are a match to TRBD1. In germline, CDR1 is MNHEY, CDR2 SVGAGI. J gave up 5 bases and V 0 bases, and 8 bases lay outside the gene matches. This CDR3 has 16 residues. The CDR3 coding sequence is TGTGCCAGCAGTTACTCACCAGGGGGCGACAGGACTGAAGCTTTCTTT. Its translation is CASSYSPGGDRTEAFF.

This chain's CDR3 is CASSIRLTNEKLFF. The CDR3 nucleotides read TGTGCCAGTAGTATAAGGTTAACTAATGAAAAACTGTTTTTT. The V gene is TRBV19, the J gene TRBJ1-4; D remains ambiguous. The germline V and J ends were trimmed by 2 bases and 1 base, with 5 bases remaining between them. Germline V lookup: CDR1 LNHDA, CDR2 SQIVND (reference sequence). The CDR3 sequence is 14 residues long.

CDR3 sequence: CASTPESTNEKLFF. The CDR3 nucleotides are TGTGCCAGCACGCCGGAGAGCACTAATGAAAAACTGTTTTTT. The V and J genes are TRBV2 and TRBJ1-4; D unresolved. This CDR3 is 14 amino acids long. Germline V lookup: CDR1 SNHLY, CDR2 FYNNEI. V was trimmed by 7 bases and J by 2 bases, leaving 11 bases between them. The variable domain in full, completed from reference TRBV2 and TRBJ1-4, reads EPEVTQTPSHQVTQMGQEVILRCVPISNHLYFYWYRQILGQKVEFLVSFYNNEISEKSEIFDDQFSVERPDGSNFTLKIRSTKLEDSAMYFCASTPESTNEKLFFGSGTQLSVL.

The CDR3 DNA reads as TGTGCCTGGAGGTTCCACGACAGGGGTCACTATGAGCAGTTCTTC. Its translation is CAWRFHDRGHYEQFF. The chain combines TRBV30 with TRBJ2-1; TRBD1 matches at 8 bases. CDR1 GTSNPN and CDR2 SVGIG come from the germline V gene (reference sequence). The CDR3 loop spans 15 amino acids. After removal of 3 bases from V and 8 bases from J, the junction contained 12 bases not matched to a gene.

The chain joins TRBV2 to TRBJ2-2; 10 bases map to TRBD1. The V gene's germline CDR1 is SNHLY and CDR2 FYNNEI. V trimming: 6 bases; J trimming: 7 bases; junction bases outside the gene matches: 2. The CDR3 is 13 amino acids. The CDR3 protein is CASRTGGLGELFF. DNA for the CDR3: TGTGCCAGCAGGACAGGGGGCCTCGGGGAGCTGTTTTTT.

The chain employs TRBV27 and TRBJ1-2, with D tentatively TRBD1 (5 bases). Germline V gene sequence: CDR1 MNHEY, CDR2 SMNVEV (reference sequence). V was shortened by 10 bases and J by 4 bases, with 16 bases between the two germline ends. There are 13 residues in the CDR3. The CDR3 is CATGTLSGYGYTF. In DNA form, the CDR3 reads TGTGCCACAGGGACTCTCAGTGGCTATGGCTACACCTTC.

The chain recombines TRBV5-5 with TRBJ1-1; TRBD1 agrees at 9 bases. From germline, CDR1 is SGHKS and CDR2 YYEKEE (reference sequence). J gave up 6 bases and V 3 bases, and 6 bases lay outside the gene matches. CDR3 length equals 14 residues. CDR3 bases: TGTGCCAGCAGCTGGGACAGGGAAAGGGCTGAAGCTTTCTTT. It encodes CASSWDRERAEAFF.

The chain uses TRBV7-6 and TRBJ1-2; D is unclear. V dropped 2 bases and J dropped 7 bases, with 23 bases sitting between them. CDR3 length equals 17 residues. Germline V lookup: CDR1 SGHVS, CDR2 FNYEAQ. CDR3 in amino acids: CASSLLSGPSSSAGYTF. The CDR3, as DNA: TGTGCCAGCAGCTTATTATCTGGACCATCCAGTTCGGCTGGCTACACCTTC.

The chain is built from TRBV18 and TRBJ2-7, with TRBD1 matching 8 bases. Looked up from germline, CDR1 is KGHSH and CDR2 is LQKENI. The CDR3 runs 14 residues. With V trimmed by 3 bases and J by 4 bases, 5 bases remained unmatched. In DNA form, the CDR3 reads TGTGCCAGCTCACCGGGGACAGGCCCATACGAGCAGTACTTC. This codes for CASSPGTGPYEQYF.

V and J are TRBV27 and TRBJ1-5; no definite D call. Germline V lookup: CDR1 MNHEY, CDR2 SMNVEV (reference sequence). The CDR3 consists of 16 residues. Trimming shortened V by 6 bases and J by 4 bases, and 19 bases separated the two germline ends. CDR3 DNA: TGTGCCAGCAGGATTTACTTCGGGGAGGGAAATCAGCCCCAGCATTTT. Translated: CASRIYFGEGNQPQHF.

V usage is TRBV7-2 and J usage is TRBJ2-7, with TRBD2 matching 8 bases. Germline V lookup: CDR1 SGHTA, CDR2 FQGNSA. V dropped 2 bases and J dropped 4; count of bases not matched to a gene: 13. The CDR3 covers 17 residues. For the CDR3, the DNA is TGTGCCAGCAGCTTAAGAGGGCGGGGGGCGGGGGCGTACGAGCAGTACTTC. This sequence encodes CASSLRGRGAGAYEQYF.

The chain couples TRBV5-6 to TRBJ1-5, with D hard to call. There are 16 residues in the CDR3. Germline V gene sequence: CDR1 SGHDT, CDR2 YYEEEE. Between the trimmed V and J ends, which lost 0 bases and 0 bases, there was a span of 10 bases. In DNA form, the CDR3 reads TGTGCCAGCAGCTTGGGTTCCGTCTATAGCAATCAGCCCCAGCATTTT. It specifies CASSLGSVYSNQPQHF. Variable domain in full (rest from reference TRBV5-6 and TRBJ1-5): DAGVTQSPTHLIKTRGQQVTLRCSPKSGHDTVSWYQQALGQGPQFIFQYYEEEERQRGNFPDRFSGHQFPNYSSELNVNALLLGDSALYLCASSLGSVYSNQPQHFGDGTRLSIL.